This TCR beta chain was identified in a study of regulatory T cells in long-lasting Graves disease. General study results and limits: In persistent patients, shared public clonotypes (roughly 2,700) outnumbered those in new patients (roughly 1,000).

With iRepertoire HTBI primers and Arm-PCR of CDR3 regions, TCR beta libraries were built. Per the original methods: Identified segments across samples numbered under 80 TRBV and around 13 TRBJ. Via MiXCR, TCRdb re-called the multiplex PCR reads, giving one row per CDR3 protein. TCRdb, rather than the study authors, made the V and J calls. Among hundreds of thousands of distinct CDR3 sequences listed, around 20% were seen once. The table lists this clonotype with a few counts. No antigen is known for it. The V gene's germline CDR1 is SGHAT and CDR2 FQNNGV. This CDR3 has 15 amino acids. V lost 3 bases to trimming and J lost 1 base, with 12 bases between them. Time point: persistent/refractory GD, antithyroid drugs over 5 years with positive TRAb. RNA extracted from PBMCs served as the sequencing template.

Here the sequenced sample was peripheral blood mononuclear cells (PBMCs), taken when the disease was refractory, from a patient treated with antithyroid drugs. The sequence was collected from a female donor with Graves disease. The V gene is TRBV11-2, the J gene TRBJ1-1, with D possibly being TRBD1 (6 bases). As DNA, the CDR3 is TGTGCCAGCAGCTTGTGGGCAGGGGCGAACACTGAAGCTTTCTTT. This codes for CASSLWAGANTEAFF.